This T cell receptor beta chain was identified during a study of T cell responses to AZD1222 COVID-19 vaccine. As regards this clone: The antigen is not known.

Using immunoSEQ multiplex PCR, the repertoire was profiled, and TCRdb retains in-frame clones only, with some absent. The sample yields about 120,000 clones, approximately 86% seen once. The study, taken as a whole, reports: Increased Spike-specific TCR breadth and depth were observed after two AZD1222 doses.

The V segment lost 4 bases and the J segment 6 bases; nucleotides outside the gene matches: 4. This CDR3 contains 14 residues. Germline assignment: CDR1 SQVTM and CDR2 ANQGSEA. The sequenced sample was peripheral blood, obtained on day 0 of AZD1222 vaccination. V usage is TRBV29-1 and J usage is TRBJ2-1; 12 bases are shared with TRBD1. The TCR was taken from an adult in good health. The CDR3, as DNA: TGCAGCGTTGCGGGACAGGGGGCGAGCAATGAGCAGTTCTTC. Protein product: CSVAGQGASNEQFF.